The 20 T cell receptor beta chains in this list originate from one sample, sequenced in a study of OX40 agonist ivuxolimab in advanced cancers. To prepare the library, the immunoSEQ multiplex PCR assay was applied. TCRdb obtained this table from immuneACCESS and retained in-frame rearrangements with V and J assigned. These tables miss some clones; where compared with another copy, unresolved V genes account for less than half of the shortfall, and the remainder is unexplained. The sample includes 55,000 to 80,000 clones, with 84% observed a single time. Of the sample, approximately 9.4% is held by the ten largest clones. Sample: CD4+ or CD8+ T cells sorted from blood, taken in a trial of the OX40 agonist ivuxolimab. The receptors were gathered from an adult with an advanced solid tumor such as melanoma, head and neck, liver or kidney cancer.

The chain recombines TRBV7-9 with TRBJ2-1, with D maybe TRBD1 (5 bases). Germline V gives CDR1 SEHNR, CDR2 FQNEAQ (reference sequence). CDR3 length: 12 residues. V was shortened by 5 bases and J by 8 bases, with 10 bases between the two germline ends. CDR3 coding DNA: TGTGCCAGCAGCCGCGACAGAGATGAGCAGTTCTTC. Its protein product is CASSRDRDEQFF.

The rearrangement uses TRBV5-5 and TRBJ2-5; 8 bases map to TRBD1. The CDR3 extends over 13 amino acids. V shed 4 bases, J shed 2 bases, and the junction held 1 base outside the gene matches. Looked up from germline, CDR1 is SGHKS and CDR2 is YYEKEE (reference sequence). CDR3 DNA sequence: TGTGCCAGCAGCAACAGGGGGCAAGAGACCCAGTACTTC. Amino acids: CASSNRGQETQYF. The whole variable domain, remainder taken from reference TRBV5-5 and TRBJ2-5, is DAGVTQSPTHLIKTRGQQVTLRCSPISGHKSVSWYQQVLGQGPQFIFQYYEKEERGRGNFPDRFSARQFPNYSSELNVNALLLGDSALYLCASSNRGQETQYFGPGTRLLVL.

The CDR3 loop reads CASSIDPRSGNTIYF. CDR3 bases: TGTGCCAGTAGTATAGATCCGAGATCTGGAAACACCATATATTTT. V and J are TRBV19 and TRBJ1-3; D unclear. The V gene's germline CDR1 is LNHDA and CDR2 SQIVND (reference sequence). The CDR3 contains 15 residues. V was pared by 0 bases and J by 1 base, with 7 bases between. Full variable domain (rest looked up from reference TRBV19 and TRBJ1-3): DGGITQSPKYLFRKEGQNVTLSCEQNLNHDAMYWYRQDPGQGLRLIYYSQIVNDFQKGDIAEGYSVSREKKESFPLTVTSAQKNPTAFYLCASSIDPRSGNTIYFGEGSWLTVV.

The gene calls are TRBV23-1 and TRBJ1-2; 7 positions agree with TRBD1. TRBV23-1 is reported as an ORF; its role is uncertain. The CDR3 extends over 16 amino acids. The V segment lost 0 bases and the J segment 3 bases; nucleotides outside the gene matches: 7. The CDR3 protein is CASSQSVTGVDYGYTF. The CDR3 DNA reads TGCGCCAGCAGTCAATCCGTCACAGGGGTAGACTATGGCTACACCTTC.

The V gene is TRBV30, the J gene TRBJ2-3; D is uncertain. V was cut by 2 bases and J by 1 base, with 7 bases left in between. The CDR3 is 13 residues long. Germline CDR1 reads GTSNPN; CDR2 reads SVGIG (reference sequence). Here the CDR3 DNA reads TGTGCCTGGAGTCGGCCGGGCACAGATACGCAGTATTTT. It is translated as CAWSRPGTDTQYF.

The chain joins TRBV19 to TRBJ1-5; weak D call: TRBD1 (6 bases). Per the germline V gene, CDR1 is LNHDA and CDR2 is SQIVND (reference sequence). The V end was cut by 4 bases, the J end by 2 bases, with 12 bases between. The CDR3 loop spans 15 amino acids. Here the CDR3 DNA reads TGTGCCAGTAGTACGAAGGGGGGGGGCAATCAGCCCCAGCATTTT. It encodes CASSTKGGGNQPQHF.

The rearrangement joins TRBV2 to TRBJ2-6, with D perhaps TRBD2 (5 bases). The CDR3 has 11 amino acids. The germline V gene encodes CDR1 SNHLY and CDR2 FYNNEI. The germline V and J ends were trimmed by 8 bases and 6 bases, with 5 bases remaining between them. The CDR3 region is CASREANVLTF. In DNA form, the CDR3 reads TGTGCCAGCCGGGAGGCCAACGTCCTGACTTTC.

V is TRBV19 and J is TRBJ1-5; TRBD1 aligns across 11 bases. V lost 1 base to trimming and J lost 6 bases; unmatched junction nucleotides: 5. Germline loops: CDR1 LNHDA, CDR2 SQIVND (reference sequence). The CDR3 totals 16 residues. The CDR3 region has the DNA TGTGCCAGTAGTATAGGAGGGACAGGGGGTAGTCAGCCCCAGCATTTT. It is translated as CASSIGGTGGSQPQHF.

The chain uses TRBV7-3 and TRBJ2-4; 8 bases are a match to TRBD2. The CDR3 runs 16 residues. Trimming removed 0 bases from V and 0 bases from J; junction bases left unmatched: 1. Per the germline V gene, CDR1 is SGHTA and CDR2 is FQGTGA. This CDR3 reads CASSLTRGEAKNIQYF. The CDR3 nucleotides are TGTGCCAGCAGCTTAACGCGGGGGGAAGCCAAAAACATTCAGTACTTC.

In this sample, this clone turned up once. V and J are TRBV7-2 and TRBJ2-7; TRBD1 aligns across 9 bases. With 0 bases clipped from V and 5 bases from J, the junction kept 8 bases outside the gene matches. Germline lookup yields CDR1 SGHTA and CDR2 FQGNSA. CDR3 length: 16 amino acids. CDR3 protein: CASSLALGTGSHEQYF. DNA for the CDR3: TGTGCCAGCAGCTTAGCGCTAGGGACAGGGTCCCACGAGCAGTACTTC.

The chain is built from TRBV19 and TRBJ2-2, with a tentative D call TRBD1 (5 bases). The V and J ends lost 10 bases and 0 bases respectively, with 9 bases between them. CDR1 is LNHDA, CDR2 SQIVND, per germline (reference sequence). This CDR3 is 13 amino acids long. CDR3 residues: CAITDTNTGELFF. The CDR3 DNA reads TGTGCCATTACGGACACGAACACCGGGGAGCTGTTTTTT.

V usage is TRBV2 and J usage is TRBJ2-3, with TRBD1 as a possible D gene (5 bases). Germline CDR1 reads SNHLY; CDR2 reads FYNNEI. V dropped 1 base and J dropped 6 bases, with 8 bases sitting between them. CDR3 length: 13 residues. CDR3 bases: TGTGCCAGCAGTGAAGTGGGGCAGGATACGCAGTATTTT. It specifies CASSEVGQDTQYF.

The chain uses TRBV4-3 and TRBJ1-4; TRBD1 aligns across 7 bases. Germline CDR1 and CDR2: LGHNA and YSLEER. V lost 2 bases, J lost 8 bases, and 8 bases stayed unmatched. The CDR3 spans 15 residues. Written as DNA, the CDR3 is TGCGCCAGCAGCCAACGGGACAGCCCTAGGGAAAAACTGTTTTTT. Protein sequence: CASSQRDSPREKLFF.

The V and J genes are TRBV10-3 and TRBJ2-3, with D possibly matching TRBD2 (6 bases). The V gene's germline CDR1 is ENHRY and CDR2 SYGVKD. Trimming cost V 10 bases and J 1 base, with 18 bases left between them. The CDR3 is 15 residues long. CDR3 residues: CATTSRTGGTDTQYF. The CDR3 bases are TGTGCCACTACCTCCCGAACGGGGGGCACAGATACGCAGTATTTT.

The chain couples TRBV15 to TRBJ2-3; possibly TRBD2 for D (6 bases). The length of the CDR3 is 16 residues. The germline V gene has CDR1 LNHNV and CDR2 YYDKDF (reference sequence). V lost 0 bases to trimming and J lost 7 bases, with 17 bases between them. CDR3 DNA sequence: TGTGCCACCAGCAGAGATTGGGGCGGGGCCAAGAATACGCAGTATTTT. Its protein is CATSRDWGGAKNTQYF.

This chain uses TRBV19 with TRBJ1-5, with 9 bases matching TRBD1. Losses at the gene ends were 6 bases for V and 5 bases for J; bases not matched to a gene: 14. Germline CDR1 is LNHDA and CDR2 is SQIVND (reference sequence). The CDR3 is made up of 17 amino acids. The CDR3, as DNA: TGTGCCAGTAGCATGAGACGGGACAGGGCTCGCGATCAGCCCCAGCATTTT. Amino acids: CASSMRRDRARDQPQHF.

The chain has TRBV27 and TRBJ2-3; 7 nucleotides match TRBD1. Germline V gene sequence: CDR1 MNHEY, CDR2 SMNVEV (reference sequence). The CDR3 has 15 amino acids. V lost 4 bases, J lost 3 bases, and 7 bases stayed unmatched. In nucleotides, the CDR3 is TGTGCCAGCAGTTCGACAGGGATGGAGACAGATACGCAGTATTTT. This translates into CASSSTGMETDTQYF.

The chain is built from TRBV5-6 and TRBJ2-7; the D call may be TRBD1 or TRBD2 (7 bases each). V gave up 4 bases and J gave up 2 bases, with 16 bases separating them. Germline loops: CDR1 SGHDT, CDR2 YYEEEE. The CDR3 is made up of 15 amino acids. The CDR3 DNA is TGTGCCAGCAGCCGGCCAGGGGGGGAAGCCTACGAGCAGTACTTC. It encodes CASSRPGGEAYEQYF.

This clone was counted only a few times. The CDR3: CASINSGGNQPQHF. Written as DNA, the CDR3 is TGTGCCAGCATTAATTCGGGGGGTAATCAGCCCCAGCATTTT. V gene TRBV6-1 combines with J gene TRBJ1-5, with a weak D call TRBD1 (5 bases). With 7 bases removed from V and 4 bases from J, the gap between germline ends came to 14 bases. The CDR3 has 14 amino acids. Germline lookup yields CDR1 MNHNS and CDR2 SASEGT.

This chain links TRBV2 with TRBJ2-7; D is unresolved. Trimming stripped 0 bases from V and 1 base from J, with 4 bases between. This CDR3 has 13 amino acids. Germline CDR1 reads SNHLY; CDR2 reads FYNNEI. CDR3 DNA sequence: TGTGCCAGCAGTGAAGCGCGATCCTACGAGCAGTACTTC. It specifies CASSEARSYEQYF.